This T cell receptor beta chain appears in the sequencing data of a study of blood T cell repertoires in COVID-19. About the research overall: There were acute and convalescent COVID-19 samples, and they came from the United States, Italy and Spain.

As originally analysed: Amplification of reference gene primers was used by the study to estimate nucleated cell counts. Clones were read by immunoSEQ multiplex PCR, and TCRdb kept only the in-frame ones, dropping some. The V and J calls and the clone size are those of that table, but D and trimming were determined from the DNA. The sample contains over 65,000 clones, around four fifths of which appear only once. The CDR3 runs 14 residues. CDR1 is MNHNY and CDR2 is SVGAGI in the germline V gene (reference sequence). V lost 2 bases, J lost 6 bases, and 11 bases lay in between. This clone has more than one count but fewer than ten.

The specimen was peripheral blood. The clonotype originates from an older man with active or convalescent COVID-19. The rearrangement links TRBV6-6 to TRBJ1-5; D perhaps matches TRBD1 (5 bases). CDR3 protein: CASSYGADRQPQHF. Written as DNA, the CDR3 is TGTGCCAGCAGTTACGGGGCGGACCGTCAGCCCCAGCATTTT.